This passage covers 17 T cell receptor delta chains from one sample sequenced in a study of delta chains in infants with herpesvirus infections (dated 2023 in TCRdb). Library preparation employed RT-PCR. The run used an Illumina MiSeq. To generate TCR cDNA, PBMC RNA underwent reverse transcription with SuperScript II using gamma-chain- and delta-chain-specific primers. Clones were re-identified by TCRdb from the public reads with CATT, and rows with the same DNA were merged. The sample has about 900 delta-chain clones on record, around 38% of them singletons. Roughly an eighth of the sample goes to the ten largest clones. The sample here was peripheral blood, taken at time point 1 of longitudinal follow-up. The source of these receptors is a human donor who was a Ugandan infant, either HIV-exposed or HIV-unexposed (not recorded which).

A word on this clone: A much larger clone differs from this one at a single base, so this may be a read error. CDR3 coding DNA: TGTGCTCTTGGGGACCCTCTTCCTACCCTTGTACTGGGGGATACGACCTCAGCTAAACTCATCTTT. This codes for CALGDPLPTLVLGDTTSAKLIF. The chain carries TRDV1 and TRDJ1; 13 bases line up with TRDD3. The length of the CDR3 is 22 residues. V lost 3 bases, J lost 7 bases, and 26 bases stayed unmatched. CDR1 TSWWSYY and CDR2 QGS come from the germline V gene.

For this clone: Given a far larger clone just one base away, this is likely a sequencing read error. The rearrangement joins TRDV2 to TRDJ3; 13 nucleotides line up with TRDD3. Germline V lookup: CDR1 GEAIGNYY, CDR2 EKD. The CDR3 is 20 amino acids. This CDR3 reads CACDTVLGDTSSWDTQQMFF. The CDR3 nucleotides read TGTGCCTGTGACACCGTACTGGGGGATACGAGCTCCTGGGACACCCAACAGATGTTTTTC.

This clone is medium-sized within its sample. Other nucleotide sequences from this sample produce the same CDR3. The chain employs TRDV2 and TRDJ1; 7 bases fit TRDD3. There are 19 residues in the CDR3. From germline, CDR1 is GEAIGNYY and CDR2 EKD. The trim removed 0 bases at V and 1 base at J, leaving 16 bases unmatched. The CDR3 region is CACDTGKGGCPCTTDKLIF. As DNA, the CDR3 is TGTGCCTGTGACACCGGAAAAGGGGGATGCCCCTGTACCACCGATAAACTCATCTTT.

The J gene is TRDJ1, the V gene TRAV38-2/DV8; TRDD3 aligns across 8 bases. The CDR3 loop spans 21 amino acids. Germline V lookup: CDR1 TSESDYY, CDR2 QEAYKQQN. V lost 7 bases to trimming and J lost 0 bases; unmatched junction nucleotides: 26. CDR3 loop: CAYCPTTRLGWGTLYTDKLIF. In DNA form, the CDR3 reads TGTGCTTATTGTCCTACTACGAGGTTGGGCTGGGGGACCCTTTACACCGATAAACTCATCTTT.

By share, this clone counts as large (0.1 to 1%). This chain links TRDV2 with TRDJ3; 10 bases agree with TRDD3. Germline loops: CDR1 GEAIGNYY, CDR2 EKD. This CDR3 contains 18 residues. V lost 0 bases and J lost 0; bases outside the gene matches: 1. CDR3 sequence reads: CACDTAGGYSWDTRQMFF. CDR3 DNA sequence: TGTGCCTGTGACACCGCTGGGGGATACTCCTGGGACACCCGACAGATGTTTTTC.

This clone was observed a few times. A much more abundant neighbour one base away suggests this may be a read error. The gene calls are TRDV2 and TRDJ3, with TRDD3 identical over 13 bases. CDR3 size: 20 residues. Germline V gene sequence: CDR1 GEAIGNYY, CDR2 EKD. The J segment lost 0 bases and the V segment lost 1 base, leaving 5 bases of the junction unmatched. CDR3 coding DNA: TGTGCCTGTGACACAGTACTGGGGGATACGCGCTCCTGGGACACCCGACAGATGTTTTTC. Encoded protein: CACDTVLGDTRSWDTRQMFF.

Judged by abundance, this clone is large. The V call is TRDV2, the J call TRDJ2, with 9 nucleotides matching TRDD3. Germline V gene lookup returns CDR1 GEAIGNYY and CDR2 EKD. The CDR3 loop spans 16 amino acids. V lost 0 bases, J lost 6 bases, and 7 bases stayed unmatched. In DNA, the CDR3 is TGTGCCTGTGACACCGTCGGGGGGGATACATCAGCACAACTCTTCTTT. Amino acids: CACDTVGGDTSAQLFF.

Notes on this clone: It differs at one base from a far larger clone, so likely a read error. The J gene is TRDJ1, the V gene TRDV2, with 7 bases aligning to TRDD3. V dropped 2 bases and J dropped 2; count of bases not matched to a gene: 4. Germline V gene data show CDR1 as GEAIGNYY and CDR2 as EKD. This CDR3 is 14 amino acids long. The CDR3 sequence is CACDNWGLTDKLIF. The CDR3 nucleotides are TGTGCCTGTGACAACTGGGGTCTTACCGATAAACTCATCTTT.

In the case of this clone: It differs at one base from a far larger clone, so likely a read error. The chain's CDR3 is CACDAASFNRDTRQMFF. CDR3 coding DNA: TGTGCCTGTGACGCCGCCTCCTTTAATAGGGACACCCGACAGATGTTTTTC. The chain joins TRDV2 to TRDJ3; D is unclear. This CDR3 is 17 amino acids long. Trimming took 3 bases from V and 5 from J, leaving 16 bases between them. CDR1 is GEAIGNYY and CDR2 is EKD in the germline V gene.

Of note for this clone: A read error is possible here, since a much larger clone lies one base away. CDR3 loop: CALGQRRGGHRDKLIF. The CDR3 region has the DNA TGTGCTCTTGGGCAGAGGAGGGGAGGGCACCGCGATAAACTCATCTTT. The V gene is TRDV1, the J gene TRDJ1, with D possibly TRDD3 on 5 matching bases. There are 16 residues in the CDR3. V lost 5 bases to trimming and J lost 4 bases, with 20 bases between them. The V gene's germline CDR1 is TSWWSYY and CDR2 QGS.

This clone is large. The sample has other DNA sequences that encode this CDR3 too. The rearrangement uses TRDV3 and TRDJ1, with 10 bases matching TRDD3. There are 14 residues in the CDR3. CDR1 is TVYSNPD, CDR2 GDNSRS, per germline (reference sequence). The V and J ends lost 3 bases and 3 bases, in that order; junction bases with no gene match: 7. The CDR3 sequence is CALTWGIGADKLIF. The CDR3 nucleotides read TGTGCCTTGACCTGGGGGATAGGGGCCGATAAACTCATCTTT.

The chain combines TRDV1 with TRDJ1; 8 nucleotides align to TRDD3. The CDR3 sequence is 19 residues long. Germline V gene data show CDR1 as TSWWSYY and CDR2 as QGS. Trimming cost V 0 bases and J 1 base; bases outside gene matches: 13. The CDR3 DNA reads TGTGCTCTTGGGGAACTAGGCGTACTGGGGGCTTTACCCACCGATAAACTCATCTTT. Its protein is CALGELGVLGALPTDKLIF.

By share of the sample, this clone is medium-sized. Other DNA sequences in this specimen translate into the identical CDR3. The chain couples TRDV1 to TRDJ1; TRDD2 might be the D (6 bases). CDR1 and CDR2 (germline): TSWWSYY, QGS. Trimming took off 6 bases at V and 0 bases at J, with 20 bases between the two ends. This CDR3 has 17 amino acids. The CDR3 DNA is TGTGCTCTTGGCGCTCCTACGGGGTACCGCTACACCGATAAACTCATCTTT. This gives the protein CALGAPTGYRYTDKLIF.

This clone is medium-sized by share. V gene TRDV1 combines with J gene TRDJ3, with TRDD3 matching 8 bases. CDR1 is TSWWSYY, CDR2 QGS, per germline. The V and J ends lost 5 bases and 2 bases, in that order; junction bases with no gene match: 32. The CDR3 runs 26 residues. CDR3 in DNA: TGTGCTCTTGGGCTCCTTCCCCACCGCTACTGGGGGTTCTTCCCGAGGGATGCCTGGGACACCCGACAGATGTTTTTC. Amino acid sequence: CALGLLPHRYWGFFPRDAWDTRQMFF.

By proportion, this clone is medium-sized. CDR3 nucleotides: TGTGCTCTTGGGGAGTCTTCCGAGGACCCCTACACCGATAAACTCATCTTT. This sequence encodes CALGESSEDPYTDKLIF. The chain is built from TRDV1 and TRDJ1; D is perhaps TRDD2 (5 bases). Germline V gene data show CDR1 as TSWWSYY and CDR2 as QGS. CDR3 length: 17 amino acids. The V end was cut by 3 bases, the J end by 0 bases, with 17 bases between.

As for this clone: Being one base from a much bigger clone, this may be a read error. This sequence joins TRDV2 and TRDJ2; perhaps TRDD3 as D (6 bases). Germline-derived CDR1 and CDR2 are GEAIGNYY and EKD. The germline V and J ends were trimmed by 0 bases and 3 bases, with 10 bases remaining between them. CDR3 length equals 15 residues. CDR3 residues: CACDTLGRVTAQLFF. The CDR3 coding sequence is TGTGCCTGTGACACCCTGGGGAGGGTGACAGCACAACTCTTCTTT.

Within the sample, this clone is medium-sized (0.01 to 0.1%). V is TRDV2 and J is TRDJ3, with D perhaps matching TRDD3 (5 bases). Germline V CDR1 and CDR2: GEAIGNYY, EKD. V shed 2 bases and J shed 0 bases, with 13 bases lying between them. The CDR3 spans 18 residues. The CDR3 reads CACDNAGKSSWDTRQMFF. The CDR3 DNA is TGTGCCTGTGACAACGCTGGGAAAAGCTCCTGGGACACCCGACAGATGTTTTTC.